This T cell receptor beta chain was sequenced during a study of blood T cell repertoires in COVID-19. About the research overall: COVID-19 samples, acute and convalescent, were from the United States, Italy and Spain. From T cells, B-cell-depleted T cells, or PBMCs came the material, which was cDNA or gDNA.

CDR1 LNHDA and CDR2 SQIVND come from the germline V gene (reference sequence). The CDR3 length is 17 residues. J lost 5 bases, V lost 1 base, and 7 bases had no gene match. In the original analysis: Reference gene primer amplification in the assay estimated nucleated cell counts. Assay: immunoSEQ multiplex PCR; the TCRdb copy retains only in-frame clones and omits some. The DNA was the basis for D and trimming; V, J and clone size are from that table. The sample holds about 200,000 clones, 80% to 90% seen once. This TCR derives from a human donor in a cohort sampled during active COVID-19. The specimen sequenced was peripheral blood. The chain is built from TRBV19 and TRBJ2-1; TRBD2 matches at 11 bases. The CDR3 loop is CASSIAWGTSGNNEQFF. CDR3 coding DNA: TGTGCCAGTAGTATAGCGTGGGGGACTAGCGGAAACAATGAGCAGTTCTTC.